These 13 T cell receptor beta chains share one sample of origin, sequenced in a study of cytomegalovirus exposure and HLA in healthy donors. 60 Vbeta and 13 Jbeta primers were used in PCR. Profiling relied on immunoSEQ multiplex PCR, and the TCRdb table lists in-frame clones only, not all of them. The sample contains approximately 140,000 clones, approximately 72% of which appear only once. Sequencing was done on a sample of PBMCs. The receptors were sampled from a woman in her sixties in good health and CMV-seronegative.

V usage is TRBV2 and J usage is TRBJ1-4; tentatively, D is TRBD1 (5 bases). With 6 bases removed from V and 1 base from J, the gap between germline ends came to 6 bases. CDR1 is SNHLY and CDR2 is FYNNEI in the germline V gene. This CDR3 has 13 amino acids. The CDR3 here is CASSDRTNEKLFF. In nucleotides, the CDR3 is TGTGCCAGCAGCGACAGAACTAATGAAAAACTGTTTTTT.

The rearrangement links TRBV9 to TRBJ2-1; TRBD2 aligns across 10 bases. CDR3 length: 17 amino acids. J gave up 10 bases and V 3 bases, and 16 bases lay outside the gene matches. Looked up from germline, CDR1 is SGDLS and CDR2 is YYNGEE. Here the CDR3 DNA reads TGTGCCAGCAGCGCCCGGGGCAGCGGGGGGGTTTACAGGGAGCAGTTCTTC. Residues: CASSARGSGGVYREQFF. Variable domain in full (rest from reference TRBV9 and TRBJ2-1): DSGVTQTPKHLITATGQRVTLRCSPRSGDLSVYWYQQSLDQGLQFLIQYYNGEERAKGNILERFSAQQFPDLHSELNLSSLELGDSALYFCASSARGSGGVYREQFFGPGTRLTVL.

The V call is TRBV7-9, the J call TRBJ1-4; 9 nucleotides line up with TRBD1. This CDR3 has 16 residues. V gave up 4 bases and J gave up 7 bases; unmatched junction bases: 10. Germline CDR1 SEHNR, CDR2 FQNEAQ (reference sequence). The CDR3 DNA is TGTGCCAGCAGCTCAACCGCCGGGACAGGGAGTGAAAAACTGTTTTTT. It is translated as CASSSTAGTGSEKLFF. The full variable domain, its missing parts supplied by reference TRBV7-9 and TRBJ1-4, is DTGVSQNPRHKITKRGQNVTFRCDPISEHNRLYWYRQTLGQGPEFLTYFQNEAQLEKSRLLSDRFSAERPKGSFSTLEIQRTEQGDSAMYLCASSSTAGTGSEKLFFGSGTQLSVL.

Here the CDR3 reads CASGQGGMVDTEAFF. The CDR3 DNA sequence: TGTGCCAGTGGACAGGGGGGTATGGTGGACACTGAAGCTTTCTTT. This sequence joins TRBV19 and TRBJ1-1; 10 nucleotides match TRBD1. Germline values: CDR1 LNHDA, CDR2 SQIVND (reference sequence). Trimming removed 8 bases from V and 3 bases from J; junction bases left unmatched: 9. The CDR3 extends over 15 amino acids.

J is TRBJ1-4 and V is TRBV11-2; no definite D call. Germline V lookup: CDR1 SGHAT, CDR2 FQNNGV. V lost 8 bases to trimming and J lost 0 bases, with 4 bases between them. The CDR3 is made up of 12 amino acids. For the CDR3, the DNA is TGTGCCAGCGCGGCAACTAATGAAAAACTGTTTTTT. It encodes CASAATNEKLFF.

This clone was detected a few times. This chain links TRBV10-1 with TRBJ1-6; no clear D gene. The germline V and J ends were trimmed by 8 bases and 0 bases, with 14 bases remaining between them. CDR3 length equals 16 residues. Per germline, CDR1 WNHNN and CDR2 SYGVQD (reference sequence). As DNA, the CDR3 is TGCGCCAGCCGGGTGGCAGCCCACTCCTATAATTCACCCCTCCACTTT. Translation gives CASRVAAHSYNSPLHF.

This clone was counted between two and nine times. The gene calls are TRBV6-5 and TRBJ2-3; 8 bases match TRBD2. V shed 4 bases and J 5 bases; nucleotides not matched to a gene: 8. Germline values: CDR1 MNHEY, CDR2 SVGAGI. CDR3 length equals 15 residues. CDR3 DNA: TGTGCCAGCAGTTCGATAGCGGGGAGTCGAGATACGCAGTATTTT. Protein product: CASSSIAGSRDTQYF.

This clone was recorded a few times. The genes are TRBV7-2 and TRBJ2-5; possibly TRBD1 for D (5 bases). With 4 bases removed from V and 5 bases from J, the gap between germline ends came to 14 bases. The CDR3 totals 14 residues. Germline assignment: CDR1 SGHTA and CDR2 FQGNSA. CDR3 in DNA: TGTGCCAGCAGCTCGTACCGTTACAGGGAGACCCAGTACTTC. The encoded protein is CASSSYRYRETQYF.

The chain carries TRBV15 and TRBJ1-4, with 10 nucleotides matching TRBD1. V shed 0 bases and J 8 bases; nucleotides not matched to a gene: 3. CDR3 length equals 15 residues. Germline CDR1 and CDR2: LNHNV and YYDKDF (reference sequence). CDR3 nucleotide sequence: TGTGCCACCAGCAGAGAGGGACAGGGGCGCGAAAAACTGTTTTTT. Protein product: CATSREGQGREKLFF.

This clone was recorded only once. For the CDR3, the DNA is TGTGCCAGTAGTAAACTTCTTGTCTCCTACGAGCAGTACTTC. Amino acids: CASSKLLVSYEQYF. This chain connects TRBV19 to TRBJ2-7; D is unclear. V was pared by 4 bases and J by 0 bases, with 10 bases between. Looked up from germline, CDR1 is LNHDA and CDR2 is SQIVND (reference sequence). The CDR3 extends over 14 amino acids.

The genes are TRBV7-9 and TRBJ2-1; D is undetermined. The V gene lost 5 bases and the J gene lost 8 bases, with 7 bases spanning the gap. The CDR3 loop spans 11 amino acids. Germline CDR1 SEHNR, CDR2 FQNEAQ (reference sequence). DNA of the CDR3: TGTGCCAGCAGCATAGGCGATGAGCAGTTCTTC. The encoded protein is CASSIGDEQFF.

This chain connects TRBV7-2 to TRBJ1-2, with 11 bases aligning to TRBD1. Trimming cost V 1 base and J 8 bases; bases outside gene matches: 6. This CDR3 comprises 15 residues. Germline V gene data show CDR1 as SGHTA and CDR2 as FQGNSA. The CDR3 loop is CASSLDFGTGGGYTF. The CDR3 DNA follows: TGTGCCAGCAGCTTAGATTTCGGGACAGGGGGAGGCTACACCTTC.

This rearrangement joins TRBV4-3 to TRBJ1-5; D gene ambiguous. The CDR3 spans 15 residues. Trimming pared 0 bases from V and 0 bases from J, leaving 6 bases between. CDR1 is LGHNA, CDR2 YSLEER, per germline. The CDR3 sequence: CASSQEENSNQPQHF. CDR3 in DNA: TGCGCCAGCAGCCAAGAAGAGAATAGCAATCAGCCCCAGCATTTT.